A selection of T cell receptor beta chains follows, all from one sample in a study of Ad26.COV2.S vaccination and SARS-CoV-2 variants. Sequencing used immunoSEQ multiplex PCR; TCRdb keeps in-frame clones, though not all of them. The data show a few hundred thousand clones, more than 75% seen once. The specimen was peripheral blood, collected in a trial of Ad26.COV2.S vaccine versus placebo. All receptors come from a person between 18 and 59 years old who received the Ad26.COV2.S COVID-19 vaccine or a placebo. CDR3s include the opening cysteine and the closing phenylalanine or tryptophan. D genes are given only for firm matches. The size entry is marked missing in some rows and otherwise reads once, few, many or a size class.

abundance: .
d_gene: TRBD2
j_gene: TRBJ2-2
v_gene: TRBV4-2
CDR3nt: TGTGCCAGCAGCTTGGGGCTAGCGGGGGGGCAGGGCACCGGGGAGCTGTTTTTT
CDR3aa: CASSLGLAGGQGTGELFF

abundance: .
d_gene: TRBD1
j_gene: TRBJ2-5
v_gene: TRBV7-3
CDR3nt: TGTGCCAGCAGCTTAATCCCGACAGGGGGAAGAGAGACCCAGTACTTC
CDR3aa: CASSLIPTGGRETQYF

abundance: .
d_gene: .
j_gene: TRBJ2-3
v_gene: TRBV7-2
CDR3nt: TGTGCCAGCAGCCTTCGGACAGCCGATACGCAGTATTTT
CDR3aa: CASSLRTADTQYF

abundance: .
d_gene: TRBD1
j_gene: TRBJ1-6
v_gene: TRBV4-3
CDR3nt: TGCGCCAGCAGCCCACCGGGACAGGGGGTTGCACCCCTCCACTTT
CDR3aa: CASSPPGQGVAPLHF

abundance: .
d_gene: .
j_gene: TRBJ2-1
v_gene: TRBV7-2
CDR3nt: TGTGCCAGCAGCTTAGCGCTGGGACATTACTACAATGAGCAGTTCTTC
CDR3aa: CASSLALGHYYNEQFF

abundance: .
d_gene: .
j_gene: TRBJ2-3
v_gene: TRBV9
CDR3nt: TGTGCCAGCAGCGTAGCGCTCGCGGAGGGCACAGATACGCAGTATTTT
CDR3aa: CASSVALAEGTDTQYF

abundance: .
d_gene: TRBD1
j_gene: TRBJ2-3
v_gene: TRBV4-1
CDR3nt: TGCGCCAGCAGCCAAGTGCCAGGGGGCTTCACAGATACGCAGTATTTT
CDR3aa: CASSQVPGGFTDTQYF

abundance: .
d_gene: TRBD1
j_gene: TRBJ1-2
v_gene: TRBV30
CDR3nt: TGTGCCTGGACGGTAGGGGCAGGGGGATTAGCTAACTATGGCTACACCTTC
CDR3aa: CAWTVGAGGLANYGYTF

abundance: .
d_gene: TRBD1
j_gene: TRBJ1-2
v_gene: TRBV3-1/TRBV3-2
CDR3nt: TGTGCCAGCAACTACAGGGGTTTATGGGGCTACACCTTC
CDR3aa: CASNYRGLWGYTF

abundance: once
d_gene: .
j_gene: TRBJ1-1
v_gene: TRBV2
CDR3nt: TGTGCCAGTGAGGGGGGATTATCGAACACTGAAGCTTTCTTT
CDR3aa: CASEGGLSNTEAFF

abundance: .
d_gene: .
j_gene: TRBJ2-7
v_gene: TRBV27
CDR3nt: TGTGCCAGCAGTTTGGGGGGACGGACGCTCAAGGAGCAGTACTTC
CDR3aa: CASSLGGRTLKEQYF

abundance: .
d_gene: .
j_gene: TRBJ1-6
v_gene: TRBV6-5
CDR3nt: TGTGCCAGCAGTTACTACCCGGCACGGAATTCACCCCTCCACTTT
CDR3aa: CASSYYPARNSPLHF

abundance: .
d_gene: .
j_gene: TRBJ2-7
v_gene: TRBV27
CDR3nt: TGTGCCAGCAGCCCCCAGGGAAGAGGGCAGTACTTC
CDR3aa: CASSPQGRGQYF

abundance: .
d_gene: .
j_gene: TRBJ1-1
v_gene: TRBV20-1
CDR3nt: TGCAGTGCTAAGGGCTCTTTCTTT
CDR3aa: CSAKGSFF

abundance: .
d_gene: .
j_gene: TRBJ2-5
v_gene: TRBV7-9
CDR3nt: TGTGCCAGCAGCTTAGGAGGGGGGAAGGAGACCCAGTACTTC
CDR3aa: CASSLGGGKETQYF

abundance: .
d_gene: .
j_gene: TRBJ1-5
v_gene: TRBV27
CDR3nt: TGTGCCAGCAGTAATAAACCGGGCCTAAGGGGCGATCAGCCCCAGCATTTT
CDR3aa: CASSNKPGLRGDQPQHF

abundance: .
d_gene: .
j_gene: TRBJ2-7
v_gene: TRBV10-3
CDR3nt: TGTGCCATCAACCTGTCGGACAGTTCCTACGAGCAGTACTTC
CDR3aa: CAINLSDSSYEQYF

abundance: .
d_gene: .
j_gene: TRBJ2-1
v_gene: TRBV28
CDR3nt: TGTGCCAGCAGTTCGGGGCCCGGCGATGAGCAGTTCTTC
CDR3aa: CASSSGPGDEQFF

abundance: .
d_gene: .
j_gene: TRBJ2-3
v_gene: TRBV30
CDR3nt: TGTGCCTGCACGCGTAGCGGACACACAGATACGCAGTATTTT
CDR3aa: CACTRSGHTDTQYF

abundance: .
d_gene: .
j_gene: TRBJ1-5
v_gene: TRBV6-5
CDR3nt: TGTGCCAGCAGCCGCGCCTACAGTACCAATCAGCCCCAGCATTTT
CDR3aa: CASSRAYSTNQPQHF

abundance: .
d_gene: .
j_gene: TRBJ2-7
v_gene: TRBV4-1
CDR3nt: TGCGCCAGCAGCCATCCTCGGGGCGAGCAGTACTTC
CDR3aa: CASSHPRGEQYF

abundance: .
d_gene: .
j_gene: TRBJ1-4
v_gene: TRBV30
CDR3nt: TGTGCCTGGAGGACCAGGGAGAATGAAAAACTGTTTTTT
CDR3aa: CAWRTRENEKLFF

abundance: .
d_gene: .
j_gene: TRBJ1-1
v_gene: TRBV5-4
CDR3nt: TGTGCCAGCAGCTTGCTTCGGGGCACTGAAGCTTTCTTT
CDR3aa: CASSLLRGTEAFF

abundance: .
d_gene: .
j_gene: TRBJ2-7
v_gene: TRBV19
CDR3nt: TGTGCCAGTAGTCGGGCAGATCTCCTGTACGAGCAGTACTTC
CDR3aa: CASSRADLLYEQYF

abundance: .
d_gene: .
j_gene: TRBJ1-1
v_gene: TRBV7-2
CDR3nt: TGTGCCAGCAGCTTAGAAACAGCGGGTACTGAAGCTTTCTTT
CDR3aa: CASSLETAGTEAFF

abundance: .
d_gene: .
j_gene: TRBJ2-7
v_gene: TRBV6-2/TRBV6-3
CDR3nt: TGTGCCAGCAGTTACTCCAACTACAGACTCTCCTACGAGCAGTACTTC
CDR3aa: CASSYSNYRLSYEQYF

abundance: .
d_gene: TRBD2
j_gene: TRBJ2-5
v_gene: TRBV5-1
CDR3nt: TGCGCCAGCAGACTCGCGGGGGGGCAGACCCAGTACTTC
CDR3aa: CASRLAGGQTQYF

abundance: .
d_gene: TRBD1
j_gene: TRBJ2-1
v_gene: TRBV6-2/TRBV6-3
CDR3nt: TGTGCCAGCAGTTATGCACAGGGGTGGAACAATGAGCAGTTCTTC
CDR3aa: CASSYAQGWNNEQFF

abundance: .
d_gene: .
j_gene: TRBJ2-5
v_gene: TRBV9
CDR3nt: TGTGCCAGCAGCTTCGGCGGGGGCGGCCTAGAAGAGACCCAGTACTTC
CDR3aa: CASSFGGGGLEETQYF

abundance: .
d_gene: .
j_gene: TRBJ2-6
v_gene: TRBV3-1/TRBV3-2
CDR3nt: TGTGCCAGCAGCCAAGATTTGGGGGGCTCTGGGGCCAACGTCCTGACTTTC
CDR3aa: CASSQDLGGSGANVLTF

abundance: .
d_gene: .
j_gene: TRBJ2-7
v_gene: TRBV6-2/TRBV6-3
CDR3nt: TGTGCCAGCAGCCCAACGGCAGAGGTTCGCTACGAGCAGTACTTC
CDR3aa: CASSPTAEVRYEQYF

abundance: .
d_gene: .
j_gene: TRBJ2-6
v_gene: TRBV4-2
CDR3nt: TGTGCCAGCAGCCAACAACAAACGAGGGCTGGGGCCAACGTCCTGACTTTC
CDR3aa: CASSQQQTRAGANVLTF

abundance: .
d_gene: .
j_gene: TRBJ1-1
v_gene: TRBV7-8
CDR3nt: TGTGCCAGCAGCTTAATAGCCGACACGAACACTGAAGCTTTCTTT
CDR3aa: CASSLIADTNTEAFF

abundance: .
d_gene: TRBD1
j_gene: TRBJ1-4
v_gene: TRBV6-1
CDR3nt: TGTGCCAGCAGTGAGTCACCGGGACAGGGTAATGAAAAACTGTTTTTT
CDR3aa: CASSESPGQGNEKLFF

abundance: .
d_gene: .
j_gene: TRBJ1-4
v_gene: TRBV5-5
CDR3nt: TGTGCCAGCAGCTTGGACGTTGGTCTTGGCGTTGAAAAACTGTTTTTT
CDR3aa: CASSLDVGLGVEKLFF

abundance: .
d_gene: .
j_gene: TRBJ1-5
v_gene: TRBV6-5
CDR3nt: TGTGCCAGCAGAACCTATAATCAGCCCCAGCATTTT
CDR3aa: CASRTYNQPQHF

abundance: few
d_gene: .
j_gene: TRBJ2-7
v_gene: TRBV28
CDR3nt: TGTGCCAGCAGCACTCCGGGACTTCTCCTCTTCTCCTACGAGCAGTACTTC
CDR3aa: CASSTPGLLLFSYEQYF

abundance: .
d_gene: TRBD1
j_gene: TRBJ1-1
v_gene: TRBV6-6
CDR3nt: TGTGCCAGCAGCCTGGACAGGGGAGTCTCTGAAGCTTTCTTT
CDR3aa: CASSLDRGVSEAFF

abundance: .
d_gene: .
j_gene: TRBJ1-4
v_gene: TRBV2
CDR3nt: TGTGCCACCCTGGGGGCAGGAATGTTTTTT
CDR3aa: CATLGAGMFF

abundance: .
d_gene: TRBD2
j_gene: TRBJ2-4
v_gene: TRBV7-2
CDR3nt: TGTGCCAGCAGCTTAGCAGCTAGCGGGGGGGCCGGCGGCATTCAGTACTTC
CDR3aa: CASSLAASGGAGGIQYF

abundance: once
d_gene: .
j_gene: TRBJ2-7
v_gene: TRBV7-8
CDR3nt: TGTGCCAGCAGCCCACGCGGCCGCCACGAGCAGTACTTC
CDR3aa: CASSPRGRHEQYF

abundance: .
d_gene: .
j_gene: TRBJ2-5
v_gene: TRBV7-9
CDR3nt: TGTGCCAGCAGCAGAGGGGACCTAGGGGAGACCCAGTACTTC
CDR3aa: CASSRGDLGETQYF

abundance: .
d_gene: .
j_gene: TRBJ2-7
v_gene: TRBV2
CDR3nt: TGTGCCAGCAGTGAACAAGTGTCCTACGAGCAGTACTTC
CDR3aa: CASSEQVSYEQYF

abundance: .
d_gene: .
j_gene: TRBJ2-7
v_gene: TRBV29-1
CDR3nt: TGCAGTGCAAGGACAGAAAGCTCCTACGAGCAGTACTTC
CDR3aa: CSARTESSYEQYF

abundance: .
d_gene: .
j_gene: TRBJ2-1
v_gene: TRBV19
CDR3nt: TGTGCCACCACCTCCCGGGACGGAGTCTACAATGAGCAGTTCTTC
CDR3aa: CATTSRDGVYNEQFF

abundance: .
d_gene: .
j_gene: TRBJ1-6
v_gene: TRBV27
CDR3nt: TGTGCCAGCAGTCCGAGCTCCTATAATTCACCCCTCCACTTT
CDR3aa: CASSPSSYNSPLHF

abundance: once
d_gene: .
j_gene: TRBJ2-7
v_gene: TRBV7-9
CDR3nt: TGTGCCAGCAGCTTAGAGCGCGAGCAGTACTTC
CDR3aa: CASSLEREQYF

abundance: .
d_gene: TRBD2
j_gene: TRBJ2-1
v_gene: TRBV7-3
CDR3nt: TGTGCCAGCAGCTCCTCTAGCGGGGGGGCGATGTACAATGAGCAGTTCTTC
CDR3aa: CASSSSSGGAMYNEQFF

abundance: .
d_gene: .
j_gene: TRBJ2-7
v_gene: TRBV7-6
CDR3nt: TGTGCCAGCAGCCCCGGGCGGTTGGGCTACGAGCAGTACTTC
CDR3aa: CASSPGRLGYEQYF

abundance: .
d_gene: .
j_gene: TRBJ1-6
v_gene: TRBV30
CDR3nt: TGTGCCTGGGGCGGGATGACTAATTCACCCCTCCACTTT
CDR3aa: CAWGGMTNSPLHF

abundance: .
d_gene: .
j_gene: TRBJ2-2
v_gene: TRBV9
CDR3nt: TGTGCCAGCAGCACGACAAACACCGGGGAGCTGTTTTTT
CDR3aa: CASSTTNTGELFF

abundance: once
d_gene: TRBD2
j_gene: TRBJ2-3
v_gene: TRBV5-1
CDR3nt: TGCGCCAGCAGCTTGGGGACAGGACTAGCGGGGGCTGAAACGCAGTATTTT
CDR3aa: CASSLGTGLAGAETQYF

abundance: .
d_gene: .
j_gene: TRBJ2-7
v_gene: TRBV4-1
CDR3nt: TGCGCCAGCAGCCAACTGACTAGATCTTACGAGCAGTACTTC
CDR3aa: CASSQLTRSYEQYF

abundance: .
d_gene: TRBD2
j_gene: TRBJ2-4
v_gene: TRBV6-5
CDR3nt: TGTGCCAGCAGTTATAGCGGGGGGGGAGCCAAAAACATTCAGTACTTC
CDR3aa: CASSYSGGGAKNIQYF

abundance: few
d_gene: TRBD1
j_gene: TRBJ1-1
v_gene: TRBV27
CDR3nt: TGTGCCAGCAGTCCTACAGGGGAAACTGAAGCTTTCTTT
CDR3aa: CASSPTGETEAFF